The T cell receptor beta chain under discussion was sequenced for a study of TIL therapy for anti-PD-1-resistant metastatic lung cancer. This was the immunoSEQ v3 assay. The table came from immunoSEQ multiplex PCR; TCRdb's copy has only in-frame clones and leaves some out. This table holds tens of thousands of clones, roughly 69% found once. Germline assignment: CDR1 LNHDA and CDR2 SQIVND (reference sequence). V gave up 10 bases and J gave up 4 bases, with 17 bases separating them. The CDR3 extends over 14 amino acids. The time point here: pre-treatment sample, taken before nivolumab and TIL therapy. The chain couples TRBV19 to TRBJ1-3, with D uncertain. The specimen was blood, collected at baseline. The sequence was obtained from a person aged 25 to 79 with non-small cell lung cancer. The CDR3, as DNA: TGTGCCACCCTTGGCCGGGGTAGAGGAAACACCATATATTTT. It codes for CATLGRGRGNTIYF.